This TCR beta chain derives from a study of T cell repertoires in cytomegalovirus infection (dated by TCRdb to between 2018 and 2021). Study-level background: Alongside well-studied HLA-B-restricted epitopes, the peptide stimulations were aimed at recently identified HLA-C-restricted CMV epitopes, whose presentation resists viral immunomodulation. Because public TCR beta signatures pointed to carriage of CMV infection together with the matching HLA type, the HLA type of each donor mattered for the analysis.

Study-level results and caveats: In both this cohort and an independent roughly 350-donor cohort, the cumulative frequency of public TCR beta family members distinguished carriers of CMV infection plus the relevant HLA type. The ex vivo response was dominated by HLA-C-restricted CMV-specific TCR beta clonotypes, and the single most frequent clonotype in two of eight donors was supplied by these HLA-C-restricted clonotypes.

Interpreted using the paper, the treatment or condition label stands for: in vitro stimulation with specific CMV peptide epitopes to enrich CMV-specific T cells. Taken from cysteine to phenylalanine, the CDR3 has 15 residues. The only DNA kept is the CDR3, 45 bases in frame from the first base. The germline ends are 12 bases apart after V is trimmed by 3 bases and J by 1 base. The instrument given in TCRdb is Illumina HiSeq 1500. TCRdb reprocessing: public reads trimmed at Q25 with fastp, clones called with MiXCR, in-frame beta chains kept. Rows matching on CDR3 protein sequence are summarized as one entry with the most common DNA and genes. Across this sample there are a few hundred thousand distinct CDR3 sequences, with about 32% seen only once. 13% of the sample is in the top ten clones. In its sample, this clonotype was seen a few times. The antigen this receptor binds is unknown. Base qualities were left out, and no much larger clone turns up one base away.

This sequence uses TRBV12-3 or TRBV12-4 and TRBJ1-1, with TRBD1 as a weak D call on 5 bases. The material sequenced was cultured PBMCs, taken from culture after CMV antigen stimulation. The sequence was obtained from a human donor in good health (CMV status not recorded). Some clones in this sample may be carry-over from other donors' samples. CDR3 loop: CASSFGAMRNTEAFF. The nucleotide sequence is given as TGTGCCAGCAGTTTCGGGGCCATGCGGAACACTGAAGCTTTCTTT.